This TCR beta chain was obtained from a study of shared clonotypes between healthy human individuals. Germline V gene lookup returns CDR1 MNHNS and CDR2 SASEGT. V lost 0 bases, J lost 6 bases, and 26 bases lay in between. The CDR3 spans 19 residues. Worth noting for this clone: The antigen is undetermined.

Deep was the level used in running the assay. Using immunoSEQ multiplex PCR, the repertoire was profiled, and TCRdb retains in-frame clones only, with some absent. The repertoire includes about 2 million clones, 85% to 95% of them detected once, and roughly 0.13% sits in the top ten. Study-level results: Among donors, clonotype sharing was expected to be affected by sequencing depth. On the whole, naive subsets had larger estimated richness than memory subsets had. In contrast to clonotypes shared by all four donors, non-shared clonotypes had lower generation probabilities.

Specimen: naive CD4+ T cells sorted from blood. Subset: CD45RA+ positively selected. The TCR originated in a young man in good health. The chain has TRBV6-1 and TRBJ1-1, with a weak D call TRBD1 (5 bases). The CDR3 DNA follows: TGTGCCAGCAGTGAAGCTGGATCCCGCTGGCAGGCCGGACAAGCTGAAGCTTTCTTT. Translated: CASSEAGSRWQAGQAEAFF.